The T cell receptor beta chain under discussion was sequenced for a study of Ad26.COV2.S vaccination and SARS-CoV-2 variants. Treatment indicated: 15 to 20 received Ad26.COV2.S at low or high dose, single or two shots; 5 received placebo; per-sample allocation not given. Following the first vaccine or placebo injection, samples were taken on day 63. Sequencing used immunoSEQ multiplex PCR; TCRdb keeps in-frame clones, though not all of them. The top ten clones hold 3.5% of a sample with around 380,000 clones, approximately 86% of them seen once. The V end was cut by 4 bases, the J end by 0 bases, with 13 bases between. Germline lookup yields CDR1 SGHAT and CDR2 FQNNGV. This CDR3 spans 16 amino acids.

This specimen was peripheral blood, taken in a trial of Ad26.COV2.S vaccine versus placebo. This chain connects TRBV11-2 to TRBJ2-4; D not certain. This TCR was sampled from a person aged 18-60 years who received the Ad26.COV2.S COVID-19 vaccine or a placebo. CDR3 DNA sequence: TGTGCCAGCAGCTCAGCCCGACGGCAAGCCAAAAACATTCAGTACTTC. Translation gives CASSSARRQAKNIQYF.